A selection of T cell receptor beta chains follows, all from one sample in a study of siplizumab effects on memory and regulatory T cells. Profiling relied on immunoSEQ multiplex PCR, and the TCRdb table lists in-frame clones only, not all of them. The table shows approximately 82,000 clones, with roughly 90% occurring only once. Input material: Tregs sorted from blood. The receptors stem from a human donor in good health. Both conserved end residues are part of each CDR3. Each record gives: V gene, clone size, J gene, D gene, CDR3 DNA, CDR3 protein. The D gene is left open where the match is weak. Part of the rows lack a size; the others show once, few, many or a class for expanded clones.

TRBV19	-	TRBJ2-3	TRBD1	TGTGCCAGTAAAACGAACAGGGGGACGGATACGCAGTATTTT	CASKTNRGTDTQYF
TRBV4-3	-	TRBJ2-3	TRBD2	TGCGCCAGCAGCCAAGATCTGGCTAGCGGGGGGGCCGTAGGGGCAGATACGCAGTATTTT	CASSQDLASGGAVGADTQYF
TRBV4-2	-	TRBJ1-4	-	TGTGCCAGCAGCCGCAAAACCCCGGGGGTGGGTAGTGAAAAACTGTTTTTT	CASSRKTPGVGSEKLFF
TRBV12-5	once	TRBJ1-1	-	TGTGCTAGTGGCTTCGGTTTGAACACTGAAGCTTTCTTT	CASGFGLNTEAFF
TRBV23-1	-	TRBJ2-7	TRBD1	TGCGCCAGCAGTCTTCGGGACAGGCGACACTACGAGCAGTACTTC	CASSLRDRRHYEQYF
TRBV5-4	once	TRBJ2-3	-	TGTGCCAGCAGCTCCCCGAGTAGCACAGATACGCAGTATTTT	CASSSPSSTDTQYF
TRBV5-1	-	TRBJ2-4	TRBD1	TGCGCCAGCAGCTCCTCCGACAGGGTCCAGTACTTC	CASSSSDRVQYF
TRBV30	-	TRBJ2-1	TRBD2	TGTGCCTGGAGTGGCCAGGGGAGCGGGGGGGCCGAGTTCTTC	CAWSGQGSGGAEFF
TRBV9	-	TRBJ2-3	-	TGTGCCAGCAGCGTACTTCAAGGCGGGGGCCGGCAGGATACGCAGTATTTT	CASSVLQGGGRQDTQYF
TRBV19	-	TRBJ2-4	TRBD2	TGTGCCAGTAGTGGGAGGGGAGCCAAAAACATTCAGTACTTC	CASSGRGAKNIQYF
TRBV18	-	TRBJ1-2	TRBD1	TGTGCCAGCTCACCGATGACCGGGACAGGGGGCACGGACTACGGCTACACCTTC	CASSPMTGTGGTDYGYTF
TRBV27	-	TRBJ1-4	-	TGTGCCAGCAGCCGAACCGGGAGGAATGAAAAACTGTTTTTT	CASSRTGRNEKLFF
TRBV5-1	-	TRBJ1-2	-	TGCGCCAGCAGCCCGGGTCCTTATGGCTACACCTTC	CASSPGPYGYTF
TRBV29-1	-	TRBJ1-1	-	TGCAGCGTTGCCCTTATCCACGGAGGGGTGGGCACTGAAGCTTTCTTT	CSVALIHGGVGTEAFF
TRBV7-9	-	TRBJ1-1	-	TGTGCCAGCAGCTCCTGGGCAGGGAGGAACACTGAAGCTTTCTTT	CASSSWAGRNTEAFF
TRBV2	few	TRBJ1-2	-	TGTGCCAGCAGTGACAGACGAGAGGGCTACACCTTC	CASSDRREGYTF
TRBV27	-	TRBJ2-7	-	TGTGCCAGCACAAGCCAGGACACCCCTTACGAGCAGTACTTC	CASTSQDTPYEQYF
TRBV7-2	-	TRBJ2-7	TRBD2	TGTGCCAGCAGCGCTAGCGGGGGCGTCCCTGAGCAGTACTTC	CASSASGGVPEQYF
TRBV19	-	TRBJ2-3	TRBD1	TGTGCCAGTAGTCGCCCCTGGACAGGAAAGGATACGCAGTATTTT	CASSRPWTGKDTQYF
TRBV4-2	-	TRBJ2-5	-	TGTGCCAGCAGCCCTACCGGGATGGCGGAGACCCAGTACTTC	CASSPTGMAETQYF
TRBV11-2	-	TRBJ1-3	-	TGTGCCAGCAGCTTTGGTAGGGTCCCTGGAAACACCATATATTTT	CASSFGRVPGNTIYF
TRBV18	-	TRBJ1-3	-	TGTGCCAGCTCACGGGATGTAGGTTCTGGAAACACCATATATTTT	CASSRDVGSGNTIYF
TRBV15	-	TRBJ1-2	TRBD1	TGTGCCACCAGGGGACAGATCAGTTTAAACTATGGCTACACCTTC	CATRGQISLNYGYTF
TRBV27	-	TRBJ2-1	TRBD2	TGTGCCAGCAGAAGAGGGGGAACTAGCGGGAATGAGCAGTTCTTC	CASRRGGTSGNEQFF
TRBV5-1	-	TRBJ1-2	-	TGCGCCAGCAGCTTGGGTCAGCCCTATGGCTACACCTTC	CASSLGQPYGYTF
TRBV5-4	-	TRBJ1-1	-	TGTGCCAGCAGCCAAAGAAACACTGAAGCTTTCTTT	CASSQRNTEAFF
TRBV2	-	TRBJ1-3	TRBD1	TGTGCCAGCAGTGACGGACAGGGGGGAAACACCATATATTTT	CASSDGQGGNTIYF
TRBV7-9	-	TRBJ2-5	-	TGTGCCAGCAGCTTACTGCGGGACACACAAGAGACCCAGTACTTC	CASSLLRDTQETQYF
TRBV6-5	-	TRBJ1-5	-	TGTGCCAGCAGCCGACAGGCCTATAGCAATCAGCCCCAGCATTTT	CASSRQAYSNQPQHF
TRBV21-1	-	TRBJ1-1	-	TGTGCCAGCAGCAAAAAGGGGGGACAGAGGAACACTGAAGCTTTCTTT	CASSKKGGQRNTEAFF
TRBV5-1	-	TRBJ2-1	-	TGCGCCAGCAGCGGGGGGCCTTACAATGAGCAGTTCTTC	CASSGGPYNEQFF
TRBV21-1	-	TRBJ1-3	-	TGTGCCAGCAGCAAAGCTTGTCGGGATAGAAGAACCTCTGGAAACACCATATATTTT	CASSKACRDRRTSGNTIYF
TRBV15	-	TRBJ1-5	-	TGTGCCACCAGCAGAGACTTTAGTCAGCCCCAGCATTTT	CATSRDFSQPQHF
TRBV6-6	-	TRBJ2-1	-	TGTGCCAGCATGGGGGGGGGCGCAGTGGTTGACAATGAGCAGTTCTTC	CASMGGGAVVDNEQFF
TRBV5-1	-	TRBJ2-7	TRBD1	TGCGCCAGCAGCTTGACCGGACAGGGCCACGAGCAGTACTTC	CASSLTGQGHEQYF
TRBV5-1	-	TRBJ1-1	-	TGCGCCAGCAGCCCCAACCCAGGGAGTAAGGAAGCTTTCTTT	CASSPNPGSKEAFF
TRBV30	-	TRBJ1-2	-	TGTGCCTGGAGTGTAGGGCATACGTATGGCTACACCTTC	CAWSVGHTYGYTF
TRBV5-4	-	TRBJ2-2	-	TGTGCCAGCAGCCGACAGCTAACCGGGGAGCTGTTTTTT	CASSRQLTGELFF
TRBV6-5	-	TRBJ2-7	-	TGTGCCAGCAGTCCCGTGTCGGGGCGATACGAGCAGTACTTC	CASSPVSGRYEQYF
TRBV29-1	-	TRBJ2-3	-	TGCAGCGTTGTGGGTGACAGCACAGATACGCAGTATTTT	CSVVGDSTDTQYF
TRBV19	-	TRBJ2-6	-	TGTGCCAGTAGTATACGAGGGGTCGGGGCCAACGTCCTGACTTTC	CASSIRGVGANVLTF
TRBV19	-	TRBJ1-5	TRBD1	TGTGCCAGTAGTAATAAAGGGGGCGTGGGCAATCAGCCCCAGCATTTT	CASSNKGGVGNQPQHF
TRBV29-1	-	TRBJ2-2	-	TGCAGCGCCCGTTATGACGGGGCCCGGGCCACCGGGGAGCTGTTTTTT	CSARYDGARATGELFF
TRBV28	-	TRBJ2-1	TRBD2	TGTGCCAGCAGTTCAGGGACTAGCGAGTACAATGAGCAGTTCTTC	CASSSGTSEYNEQFF
TRBV7-6	-	TRBJ2-2	-	TGTGCCAGCAGCCAAAGGGCGACAGGCGAAAACACCGGGGAGCTGTTTTTT	CASSQRATGENTGELFF
TRBV2	once	TRBJ2-2	TRBD1	TGTGCCAGCAGTGGGACAGGGTACCCCGGGGAGCTGTTTTTT	CASSGTGYPGELFF
TRBV2	-	TRBJ1-2	-	TGTGCCAGCAGTGAGGCCAGGGGCGGGTATGGCTACACCTTC	CASSEARGGYGYTF
TRBV6-5	-	TRBJ2-7	TRBD1	TGTGCCAGCAGAGCGACAGGGGCTAGCTCCTACGAGCAGTACTTC	CASRATGASSYEQYF
TRBV4-2	-	TRBJ1-6	-	TGTGCCAGCAGCCAAGACGGGACGGGAATCGGGTTTTCACCCCTCCACTTT	CASSQDGTGIGFSPLHF
TRBV6-6	-	TRBJ1-2	-	TGTGCCAGCAGTGACAGATCCTATGGCTACACCTTC	CASSDRSYGYTF
TRBV7-9	-	TRBJ1-6	-	TGTGCCAGCAGCTTAGCCCGTGGTCCGAATAATTCACCCCTCCACTTT	CASSLARGPNNSPLHF
TRBV15	-	TRBJ1-2	-	TGTGCCACCAGCAGATACCCCGGGGACTATGGCTACACCTTC	CATSRYPGDYGYTF
TRBV5-4	-	TRBJ2-1	TRBD2	TGTGCCAGCAGCGCGGGGGTGTACAATGAGCAGTTCTTC	CASSAGVYNEQFF
TRBV20-1	-	TRBJ1-2	TRBD1	TGCAGTGCCAGACAGGGCGGAGGCTACACCTTC	CSARQGGGYTF